The present T cell receptor beta chain was sequenced within a study of identical twins. Germline V gives CDR1 SGHRS, CDR2 YFSETQ. This CDR3 contains 15 residues. With 4 bases clipped from V and 7 bases from J, the junction kept 8 bases outside the gene matches. One entry per CDR3 protein, called by TCRdb with MiXCR from the 5' RACE reads. The sample yields some 900,000 distinct CDR3 sequences, 12% seen once. This clonotype has only a few counts. This same sample was also part of a study on yellow fever vaccine responses in identical twins.

Material: PBMCs. The J gene is TRBJ2-1, the V gene TRBV5-1, with TRBD2 identical over 10 bases. The clonotype originates from a woman aged 18-29 years in good health. CDR3 residues: CASSLLAGRQNEQFF. The CDR3 DNA is TGCGCCAGCAGCCTACTAGCGGGAAGACAGAATGAGCAGTTCTTC.